The 25 T cell receptor beta chains in this list originate from one sample, sequenced in a study of regulatory T cells in long-lasting Graves disease. As for time point: newly diagnosed GD, antithyroid drugs for less than 3 months. The TCR library used RNA extracted from PBMCs. HTBI primers from iRepertoire and Arm-PCR of CDR3 regions yielded the TCR beta libraries. TCRdb independently ran MiXCR on the multiplex PCR reads; one entry per CDR3 protein. The sample includes about 620,000 distinct CDR3 sequences, 16% of them seen just once. The same specimen was also included in a second study, on T cells in Graves' hyperthyroidism and ophthalmopathy.

The specimen was peripheral blood mononuclear cells (PBMCs), collected at new diagnosis, from a patient treated with antithyroid drugs. The source is a woman aged 30 to 39 with Graves disease.

A few counts support this clonotype. The chain joins TRBV14 to TRBJ1-2, with no clear D. Between the trimmed V and J ends, which lost 0 bases and 5 bases, there was a span of 13 bases. The CDR3 has 15 amino acids. Germline V CDR1 and CDR2: SGHDN, FVKESK. CDR3 DNA sequence: TGTGCCAGCAGCCAAGATCGAACAGCCCTTTATGGCTACACCTTC. Amino acids: CASSQDRTALYGYTF.

With respect to this clonotype: A much larger clone differs by one base, so this may be a read error. The rearrangement links TRBV28 to TRBJ2-7; D call uncertain. Germline values: CDR1 MDHEN, CDR2 SYDVKM. The CDR3 sequence is 14 residues long. Trimming took off 3 bases at V and 5 bases at J, with 14 bases between the two ends. The CDR3 region is CASSLRNIPHEQYF. CDR3 sequence (DNA): TGTGCCAGCAGTTTGAGAAACATCCCCCACGAGCAGTACTTC.

This clonotype was counted many times. V gene TRBV27 combines with J gene TRBJ2-7, with D possibly being TRBD1 or TRBD2 (5 bases each). CDR3 length: 13 residues. The ends were cut back, 8 bases at V and 7 bases at J, with 18 bases in the middle. CDR1 MNHEY and CDR2 SMNVEV come from the germline V gene (reference sequence). CDR3 in DNA: TGTGCCAGCCGGGACCCCCGGAGGTGGGAGCAGTACTTC. This gives the protein CASRDPRRWEQYF.

The chain carries TRBV28 and TRBJ2-3; D is unresolved. Looked up from germline, CDR1 is MDHEN and CDR2 is SYDVKM. This CDR3 region has 16 residues. Trimming removed 3 bases at V and 10 bases at J, with 23 bases between. CDR3 bases: TGTGCCAGCAGTTTCAAGTTTATGGGCTACCATTACGCGCAGTATTTT. Translation gives CASSFKFMGYHYAQYF.

The DNA of the CDR3 is TGTGCCAGCACCGAGATGATTAGCTCTGGAAACACCATATATTTT. It yields the protein CASTEMISSGNTIYF. The V call is TRBV12-3 or TRBV12-4, the J call TRBJ1-3; no clear D. The CDR3 covers 15 residues. Trimming took 7 bases from V and 0 from J, leaving 13 bases between them.

There are many counts of this clonotype. The CDR3 DNA sequence: TGTGCCAGCAGCCAAATAGGGGAGACCCAGTACTTC. Translation gives CASSQIGETQYF. The chain joins TRBV3-1 to TRBJ2-5, with no clear D. Looked up from germline, CDR1 is LGHDT and CDR2 is YNNKEL (reference sequence). The germline V and J ends were trimmed by 2 bases and 5 bases, with 6 bases remaining between them. This CDR3 region has 12 residues.

The V call is TRBV5-1, the J call TRBJ2-1; possible D gene TRBD2, 6 bases. Germline CDR1 and CDR2: SGHRS and YFSETQ. The V gene lost 0 bases and the J gene lost 5 bases, with 12 bases spanning the gap. The CDR3 totals 15 residues. Here the CDR3 DNA reads TGCGCCAGCAGCTTGGGCGGGACCGTGGACAATGAGCAGTTCTTC. Translating gives CASSLGGTVDNEQFF.

Only a few counts were recorded for this clonotype. J is TRBJ2-3 and V is TRBV7-9, with D possibly being TRBD1 (5 bases). This CDR3 has 15 residues. V gave up 4 bases and J gave up 5 bases, with 16 bases separating them. From germline, CDR1 is SEHNR and CDR2 FQNEAQ (reference sequence). CDR3 in DNA: TGTGCCAGCAGCTACGGGCAGGGCTTGCGAGATACGCAGTATTTT. Translating gives CASSYGQGLRDTQYF.

In its sample, this clonotype was seen a few times. The conserved closing phenylalanine or tryptophan is absent in this CDR3, likely reflecting a read error. Because the CDR3's place on the DNA is in doubt, the DNA is left out and the CDR3 is given as listed by TCRdb. The rearrangement links TRBV20-1 to TRBJ2-1. Germline V gene sequence: CDR1 DFQATT, CDR2 SNEGSKA (reference sequence). The CDR3 has 12 amino acids, counting both end residues. The CDR3 protein is CSAHEQKVIIAH.

This clonotype was found a few times. The rearrangement uses TRBV7-6 and TRBJ2-7; unclear D gene. The V gene's germline CDR1 is SGHVS and CDR2 FNYEAQ. CDR3 length: 13 residues. Trimming took 2 bases from V and 3 from J, leaving 8 bases between them. The CDR3 reads CASSLHSVYEQYF. The CDR3 coding sequence is TGTGCCAGCAGCTTACATTCGGTCTACGAGCAGTACTTC. Full variable domain (rest looked up from reference TRBV7-6 and TRBJ2-7): GAGVSQSPRYKVTKRGQDVALRCDPISGHVSLYWYRQALGQGPEFLTYFNYEAQQDKSGLPNDRFSAERPEGSISTLTIQRTEQRDSAMYRCASSLHSVYEQYFGPGTRLTVT.

This clonotype was detected only a few times. The gene calls are TRBV10-3 and TRBJ1-4, with D possibly TRBD1 on 6 matching bases. Germline V gene sequence: CDR1 ENHRY, CDR2 SYGVKD. The CDR3 length is 14 residues. The V end was cut by 7 bases, the J end by 8 bases, with 17 bases between. The CDR3 sequence: CAIIDRPPWEKLFF. CDR3 bases: TGTGCCATCATTGACAGGCCCCCTTGGGAAAAACTGTTTTTT.

This clonotype occurred many times. The chain employs TRBV6-1 and TRBJ2-7; D is unresolved. Trimming removed 3 bases from V and 2 bases from J, with 8 bases in between. The V gene's germline CDR1 is MNHNS and CDR2 SASEGT. This CDR3 has 13 amino acids. The CDR3 DNA reads as TGTGCCAGCAGTGAGAGAAATCCCTACGAGCAGTACTTC. This sequence encodes CASSERNPYEQYF.

This clonotype occurred many times. The CDR3 bases are TGCAGTGCTAGGGGACAGGGCGACTATGGCTACACCTTC. It codes for CSARGQGDYGYTF. This chain joins TRBV20-1 and TRBJ1-2, with 9 bases lining up with TRBD1. The CDR3 is 13 amino acids. Germline lookup yields CDR1 DFQATT and CDR2 SNEGSKA (reference sequence). V dropped 3 bases and J dropped 3; count of bases not matched to a gene: 2.

The sample holds one count of this clonotype. No conserved phenylalanine or tryptophan ends this CDR3, so it is likely a read error. CDR3 in DNA: TGTGCCAGCAGCGTAGGACAGCCAATTCTCACCGGGGAGCTGTTTTGT. Translation gives CASSVGQPILTGELFC. The gene calls are TRBV9 and TRBJ2-2; TRBD1 might be the D (5 bases). The CDR3 has 16 amino acids. V lost 0 bases, J lost 4 bases, and 13 bases lay in between. CDR1 SGDLS and CDR2 YYNGEE come from the germline V gene.

In the case of this clonotype: A much larger clonotype is one base distant, so this may be a read error. The gene calls are TRBV3-1 and TRBJ1-2; D not certain. The V gene's germline CDR1 is LGHDT and CDR2 YNNKEL (reference sequence). The CDR3 contains 13 residues. The CDR3 region is CASSLSTQSGCTF. CDR3 bases: TGTGCCAGCAGCCTCTCGACACAGAGTGGCTGCACCTTC.

Ten or more counts support this clonotype. The chain links TRBV19 to TRBJ1-1; no definite D call. V lost 1 base and J lost 2, with 11 bases in between. The CDR3 has 15 residues. Germline V lookup: CDR1 LNHDA, CDR2 SQIVND (reference sequence). The CDR3 DNA reads TGTGCCAGTAGTATAGCGGGCTACGGCAACACTGAAGCTTTCTTT. This codes for CASSIAGYGNTEAFF. Full variable domain (remainder filled in from reference TRBV19 and TRBJ1-1): DGGITQSPKYLFRKEGQNVTLSCEQNLNHDAMYWYRQDPGQGLRLIYYSQIVNDFQKGDIAEGYSVSREKKESFPLTVTSAQKNPTAFYLCASSIAGYGNTEAFFGQGTRLTVV.

This clonotype was picked up many times. The chain recombines TRBV7-3 with TRBJ2-1, with 11 bases aligning to TRBD2. This CDR3 region has 15 residues. Germline CDR1 is SGHTA and CDR2 is FQGTGA. Trimming at V came to 5 bases and at J to 6 bases, leaving 6 bases not matched to a gene. CDR3 sequence reads: CASSQGLAASNEQFF. The DNA of the CDR3 is TGTGCCAGCAGCCAGGGACTAGCGGCCTCCAATGAGCAGTTCTTC.

This clonotype was counted many times. This sequence joins TRBV28 and TRBJ2-1, with a tentative D call TRBD2 (6 bases). V lost 5 bases and J 8 bases, leaving 19 bases between the germline ends. Germline V gives CDR1 MDHEN, CDR2 SYDVKM. This CDR3 region has 15 residues. CDR3 residues: CASSPGRDQEDEQFF. For the CDR3, the DNA is TGTGCCAGCAGTCCGGGGCGGGACCAGGAGGATGAGCAGTTCTTC.

The rearrangement uses TRBV7-2 and TRBJ1-5; 10 nucleotides match TRBD1. Trimming at V came to 5 bases and at J to 7 bases, leaving 11 bases not matched to a gene. Per the germline V gene, CDR1 is SGHTA and CDR2 is FQGNSA. The CDR3 consists of 16 residues. The CDR3 region is CASSPYSDRGRQPQHF. In DNA form, the CDR3 reads TGTGCCAGCAGCCCGTATTCGGACAGGGGGAGACAGCCCCAGCATTTT.

This clonotype has at least ten counts. V usage is TRBV10-3 and J usage is TRBJ1-1, with 8 bases identical to TRBD1. J lost 4 bases, V lost 0 bases, and 1 base had no gene match. The CDR3 is 14 residues long. Germline lookup yields CDR1 ENHRY and CDR2 SYGVKD. CDR3 nucleotides: TGTGCCATCAGTGAGTCTACAGGGGGCACTGAAGCTTTCTTT. Protein product: CAISESTGGTEAFF.

This chain connects TRBV5-1 to TRBJ1-1; D perhaps matches TRBD1 (6 bases). The V gene lost 3 bases and the J gene lost 0 bases, with 15 bases spanning the gap. The germline V gene encodes CDR1 SGHRS and CDR2 YFSETQ. The CDR3 contains 16 residues. The CDR3 DNA is TGCGCCAGCAGCTGGACCCCGACAGGCATGAACACTGAAGCTTTCTTT. Its protein is CASSWTPTGMNTEAFF.

This clonotype was counted a few times. The gene calls are TRBV6-1 and TRBJ1-5; D call uncertain. V was cut by 7 bases and J by 4 bases, with 11 bases left in between. The V gene's germline CDR1 is MNHNS and CDR2 SASEGT. The CDR3 runs to 13 residues. CDR3 nucleotides: TGTGCCAGCACTCTACAGCCTAATCAGCCCCAGCATTTT. Its protein is CASTLQPNQPQHF.

The chain combines TRBV3-1 with TRBJ2-5, with 8 bases fitting TRBD1. Germline loops: CDR1 LGHDT, CDR2 YNNKEL (reference sequence). The V and J ends lost 0 bases and 4 bases, in that order; junction bases with no gene match: 4. This CDR3 comprises 15 residues. DNA of the CDR3: TGTGCCAGCAGCCAAGATCCGGGGACAGGAGAGACCCAGTACTTC. This codes for CASSQDPGTGETQYF.

As to this clonotype: This may stem from a read error, because a much larger clone lies one nucleotide away. The chain has TRBV12-3 or TRBV12-4 and TRBJ2-7; possibly TRBD2 for D (6 bases). The V and J ends lost 8 bases and 7 bases respectively, with 33 bases between them. The CDR3 totals 18 residues. CDR3 nucleotides: TGTGCCAGCCTTGGGAGGACTACGAGACTTCAATCCTACAATGAGCAGTACTTC. It translates to CASLGRTTRLQSYNEQYF.

This clonotype was counted only a few times. This chain connects TRBV3-1 to TRBJ1-2; D is unclear. This CDR3 region has 14 residues. Trimming took 0 bases from V and 4 from J, leaving 9 bases between them. The germline gives CDR1 LGHDT, CDR2 YNNKEL (reference sequence). The CDR3 DNA follows: TGTGCCAGCAGCCAAGATCTAGTGAGCTATGGCTACACCTTC. It specifies CASSQDLVSYGYTF.